These 10 T cell receptor beta chains originate from one sample sequenced in a study of blood T cell repertoires in COVID-19. TCRdb's table, derived via immunoSEQ multiplex PCR, lists solely in-frame clones and lacks some. Of 120,000 to 150,000 clones in the sample, over 75% are singletons; the top ten hold 3.9%. The sample was PBMCs or T cells enriched from blood (not recorded which). These receptors were obtained from a man aged 50-60 years in a cohort exposed to, infected with or recovered from COVID-19 (not recorded which).

CDR3 residues: CASSLDSNYGYTF. The CDR3 nucleotides read TGTGCCAGCAGCTTGGACAGTAACTATGGCTACACCTTC. This sequence joins TRBV5-4 and TRBJ1-2; D gene unclear. V dropped 0 bases and J dropped 1 base, with 4 bases sitting between them. The germline V gene encodes CDR1 SGHNT and CDR2 YYREEE (reference sequence). CDR3 length: 13 amino acids.

The rearrangement joins TRBV20-1 to TRBJ1-2, with D tentatively TRBD1 (5 bases). Per the germline V gene, CDR1 is DFQATT and CDR2 is SNEGSKA (reference sequence). The CDR3 extends over 14 amino acids. Trimming pared 3 bases from V and 3 bases from J, leaving 14 bases between. CDR3: CSASSQGFDYGYTF. The CDR3 DNA is TGCAGTGCTAGTTCCCAGGGCTTTGACTATGGCTACACCTTC.

This clone came up once. The V and J genes are TRBV15 and TRBJ1-6, with D unresolved. V dropped 0 bases and J dropped 7 bases, with 19 bases sitting between them. The CDR3 totals 18 residues. Germline CDR1 and CDR2: LNHNV and YYDKDF (reference sequence). The DNA for the CDR3 is TGTGCCACCAGCAGAGAGCCCTCCGGAGGGATGGGGAATTCACCCCTCCACTTT. It translates to CATSREPSGGMGNSPLHF. The full variable domain, its missing parts supplied by reference TRBV15 and TRBJ1-6, is DAMVIQNPRYQVTQFGKPVTLSCSQTLNHNVMYWYQQKSSQAPKLLFHYYDKDFNNEADTPDNFQSRRPNTSFCFLDIRSPGLGDTAMYLCATSREPSGGMGNSPLHFGNGTRLTVT.

This chain joins TRBV24-1 and TRBJ2-1, with 13 bases identical to TRBD2. The junction had 3 bases not matched to a gene; V was cut back by 7 bases and J by 7 bases. The CDR3 is 14 amino acids. CDR1 is KGHDR and CDR2 is SFDVKD in the germline V gene. The CDR3 nucleotides are TGTGCCACCAGCTGGGGACTAGCGGGAAATGAGCAGTTCTTC. It translates to CATSWGLAGNEQFF.

The V and J genes are TRBV7-3 and TRBJ2-1; 8 nucleotides agree with TRBD2. After removal of 6 bases from V and 2 bases from J, the junction contained 12 bases not matched to a gene. This CDR3 has 17 residues. CDR1 and CDR2 from the germline V gene are SGHTA and FQGTGA. CDR3 residues: CASSSPSAGGPYNEQFF. The CDR3 region has the DNA TGTGCCAGCAGTTCGCCCTCCGCGGGAGGCCCCTACAATGAGCAGTTCTTC.

This chain joins TRBV9 and TRBJ2-1, with 9 positions matching TRBD1. Trimming removed 2 bases from V and 8 bases from J; junction bases left unmatched: 8. Germline V gene lookup returns CDR1 SGDLS and CDR2 YYNGEE. The CDR3 is 15 amino acids. The CDR3 sequence is CASSVADRGVDEQFF. The CDR3 DNA is TGTGCCAGCAGCGTGGCGGACAGGGGAGTCGATGAGCAGTTCTTC.

This clone was seen only once. The CDR3 reads CASSYRAGSYEQYF. For the CDR3, the DNA is TGTGCCAGCAGCTATCGTGCGGGGTCCTACGAGCAGTACTTC. The V call is TRBV7-6, the J call TRBJ2-7; D is perhaps TRBD2 (6 bases). Germline CDR1 SGHVS, CDR2 FNYEAQ. The CDR3 runs to 14 residues. Trimming shortened V by 4 bases and J by 1 base, and 11 bases separated the two germline ends.

This clone was detected only a few times. The chain uses TRBV19 and TRBJ1-6; the D is unclear. Trimming removed 1 base from V and 0 bases from J, with 7 bases in between. Germline V lookup: CDR1 LNHDA, CDR2 SQIVND (reference sequence). The CDR3 runs 16 residues. DNA of the CDR3: TGTGCCAGTAGTATAGCGGTGAGCTCCTATAATTCACCCCTCCACTTT. The encoded protein is CASSIAVSSYNSPLHF.

J is TRBJ2-7 and V is TRBV7-9; 7 nucleotides line up with TRBD1. Unmatched junction bases numbered 1, after V lost 4 bases and J lost 1 base. The CDR3 is 13 residues long. Germline assignment: CDR1 SEHNR and CDR2 FQNEAQ (reference sequence). CDR3 in amino acids: CASSSGQSYEQYF. The CDR3, as DNA: TGTGCCAGCAGCTCGGGACAGTCCTACGAGCAGTACTTC.

This clone was detected a few times. The J gene is TRBJ1-2, the V gene TRBV20-1; no clear D. V was pared by 3 bases and J by 8 bases, with 4 bases between. Germline values: CDR1 DFQATT, CDR2 SNEGSKA (reference sequence). This CDR3 has 9 amino acids. The CDR3 sequence: CSARGGYTF. CDR3 nucleotide sequence: TGCAGTGCTAGGGGCGGCTACACCTTC.